This note documents a single TCR beta chain sequence. The target antigen is unknown. This entry comes from a study of cytomegalovirus exposure and HLA in healthy donors. Overall study results and limits: The HLA-A and HLA-B alleles of most subjects were reportedly predicted accurately from TCR beta sequences. Earlier analysis found most TCR beta V segments productive about 87% or about 30% of the time. Cytomegalovirus association was listed for 150 or so TCR beta chains.

Primers for the PCR totalled 60 Vbeta and 13 Jbeta. The table came from immunoSEQ multiplex PCR; TCRdb's copy has only in-frame clones and leaves some out. The sample consists of around 63,000 clones, roughly 76% of them appearing once. With V trimmed by 7 bases and J by 0 bases, 3 bases remained unmatched. Germline CDR1 SQVTM, CDR2 ANQGSEA. The CDR3 has 14 amino acids. The sequence derives from a man aged 55-75 years in good health and CMV-seropositive. Sequencing was done on a sample of PBMCs. The rearrangement uses TRBV29-1 and TRBJ1-3; 10 bases align to TRBD1. CDR3 in amino acids: CSAGTGASGNTIYF. As DNA, the CDR3 is TGCAGCGCCGGGACAGGGGCCTCTGGAAACACCATATATTTT.